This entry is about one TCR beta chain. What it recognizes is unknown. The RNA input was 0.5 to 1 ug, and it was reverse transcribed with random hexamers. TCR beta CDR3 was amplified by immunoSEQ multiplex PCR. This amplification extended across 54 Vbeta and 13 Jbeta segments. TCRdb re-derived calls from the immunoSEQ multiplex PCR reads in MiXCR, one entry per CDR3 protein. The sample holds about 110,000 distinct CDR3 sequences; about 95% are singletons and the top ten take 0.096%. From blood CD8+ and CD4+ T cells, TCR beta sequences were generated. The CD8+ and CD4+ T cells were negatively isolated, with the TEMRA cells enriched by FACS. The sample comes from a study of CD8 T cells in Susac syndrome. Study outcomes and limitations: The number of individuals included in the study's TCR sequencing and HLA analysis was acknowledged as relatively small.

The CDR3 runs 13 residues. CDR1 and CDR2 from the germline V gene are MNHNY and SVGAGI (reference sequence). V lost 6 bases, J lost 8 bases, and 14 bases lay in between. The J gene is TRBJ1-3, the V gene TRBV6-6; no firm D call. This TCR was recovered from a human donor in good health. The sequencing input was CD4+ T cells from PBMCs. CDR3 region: CASSQREVDTIYF. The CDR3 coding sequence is TGTGCCAGCAGCCAACGGGAAGTAGACACCATATATTTT.